This T cell receptor beta chain was captured in a study of cytomegalovirus exposure and HLA in healthy donors. PCR employed 60 Vbeta and 13 Jbeta primers. Profiling relied on immunoSEQ multiplex PCR, and the TCRdb table lists in-frame clones only, not all of them. The sample gives about 150,000 clones, around 70% of which show up once; approximately 2.1% is in the top ten. V was shortened by 6 bases and J by 1 base, with 19 bases between the two germline ends. This CDR3 has 16 residues. The germline V gene has CDR1 MDHEN and CDR2 SYDVKM. This clone was detected once. The chain has TRBV28 and TRBJ2-7, with D perhaps TRBD1 (5 bases). The material sequenced was PBMCs. This sequence originates from a man younger than 45 in good health and CMV-seronegative. The CDR3, as DNA: TGTGCCAGCAGCCTAAGGCGCACAGGCCCTTCCTACGAGCAGTACTTC. Its protein is CASSLRRTGPSYEQYF.